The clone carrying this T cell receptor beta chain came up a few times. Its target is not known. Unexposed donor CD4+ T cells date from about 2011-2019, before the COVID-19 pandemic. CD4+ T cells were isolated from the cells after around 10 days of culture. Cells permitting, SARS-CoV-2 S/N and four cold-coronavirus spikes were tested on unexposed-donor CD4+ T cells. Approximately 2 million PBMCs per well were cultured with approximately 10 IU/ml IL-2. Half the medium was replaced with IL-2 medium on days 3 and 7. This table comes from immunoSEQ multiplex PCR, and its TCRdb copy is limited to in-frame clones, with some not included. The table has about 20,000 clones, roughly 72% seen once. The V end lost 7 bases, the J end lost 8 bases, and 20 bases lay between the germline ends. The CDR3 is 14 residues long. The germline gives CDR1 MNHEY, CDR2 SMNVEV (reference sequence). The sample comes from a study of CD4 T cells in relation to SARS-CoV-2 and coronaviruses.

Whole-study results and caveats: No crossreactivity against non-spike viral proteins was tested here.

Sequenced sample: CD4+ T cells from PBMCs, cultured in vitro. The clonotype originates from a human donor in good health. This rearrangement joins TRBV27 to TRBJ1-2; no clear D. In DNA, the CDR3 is TGTGCCAGCACCCTCGCCGGGTCCTCGGAGGGCTACACCTTC. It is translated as CASTLAGSSEGYTF.